The 18 T cell receptor beta chains below all came from one sample that was sequenced in a study of regulatory T cells in long-lasting Graves disease. Construction of TCR beta libraries relied on iRepertoire HTBI primers and on Arm-PCR targeting CDR3 regions. TCRdb reprocessed the multiplex PCR reads with MiXCR, giving one entry per CDR3 protein. The sample holds around 460,000 distinct CDR3 sequences, approximately 22% seen once. The time point denotes: persistent/refractory GD, antithyroid drugs over 5 years with positive TRAb. Scientists built the TCR library using RNA that was extracted from PBMCs. Here the sequenced sample was peripheral blood mononuclear cells (PBMCs), taken when the disease was refractory, from a patient treated with antithyroid drugs. The receptors derive from a female donor with Graves disease.

This clonotype appeared many times. V gene TRBV6-1 combines with J gene TRBJ2-5; D is perhaps TRBD1 or TRBD2 (5 bases each). V lost 6 bases and J 2 bases, leaving 13 bases between the germline ends. Germline V gene data show CDR1 as MNHNS and CDR2 as SASEGT. The CDR3 loop spans 14 amino acids. In DNA form, the CDR3 reads TGTGCCAGCAGAATGGGACGGCAACAAGAGACCCAGTACTTC. This codes for CASRMGRQQETQYF.

In this sample, this clonotype turned up a few times. This sequence joins TRBV25-1 and TRBJ1-6, with a possible D match to TRBD1 (6 bases). The germline V gene encodes CDR1 MGHDK and CDR2 SYGVNS. Trimming shortened V by 10 bases and J by 9 bases, and 16 bases separated the two germline ends. The CDR3 spans 13 residues. In DNA, the CDR3 is TGTGCCACAAAGGGGGTAAATGGTTCACCCCTCCACTTT. Residues: CATKGVNGSPLHF. Based on the CDR3 plus reference TRBV25-1 and TRBJ1-6, the full variable domain is EADIYQTPRYLVIGTGKKITLECSQTMGHDKMYWYQQDPGMELHLIHYSYGVNSTEKGDLSSESTVSRIRTEHFPLTLESARPSHTSQYLCATKGVNGSPLHFGNGTRLTVT.

The chain has TRBV30 and TRBJ1-3; D is uncertain. Trimming took off 8 bases at V and 2 bases at J, with 13 bases between the two ends. Per the germline V gene, CDR1 is GTSNPN and CDR2 is SVGIG (reference sequence). The CDR3 consists of 13 residues. Here the CDR3 DNA reads TGTGCCACGTCCCGGCAAACTGGAAACACCATATATTTT. Translating gives CATSRQTGNTIYF.

This clonotype has a count of ten or more. This rearrangement joins TRBV7-8 to TRBJ2-5; 8 bases are a match to TRBD1. CDR3 length: 16 amino acids. CDR1 is SGHVS and CDR2 is FQNEAQ in the germline V gene. The V and J ends lost 5 bases and 2 bases, in that order; junction bases with no gene match: 10. DNA of the CDR3: TGTGCCAGCAGCCGAAGGACAGGGAACCGTCAAGAGACCCAGTACTTC. Translated, it gives CASSRRTGNRQETQYF.

This clonotype has only a few counts. DNA for the CDR3: TGTGCCAGCAGTTACCTCCAAATAGGGGGCGAGCAGTACTTC. Its translation is CASSYLQIGGEQYF. The chain couples TRBV6-2 or TRBV6-3 to TRBJ2-7; a weak D match, TRBD1 (6 bases). The CDR3 extends over 14 amino acids. Germline V gives CDR1 MNHEY, CDR2 SVGEGT. V dropped 2 bases and J dropped 6 bases, with 14 bases sitting between them.

The sample holds a few counts of this clonotype. The chain combines TRBV7-9 with TRBJ1-2, with D hard to call. With 3 bases removed from V and 7 bases from J, the gap between germline ends came to 6 bases. Germline V lookup: CDR1 SEHNR, CDR2 FQNEAQ (reference sequence). The CDR3 runs 11 residues. CDR3 region: CASSFMLGYTF. The CDR3 bases are TGTGCCAGCAGCTTCATGCTTGGCTACACCTTC. Looking up the rest from reference TRBV7-9 and TRBJ1-2 gives the full variable domain: DTGVSQNPRHKITKRGQNVTFRCDPISEHNRLYWYRQTLGQGPEFLTYFQNEAQLEKSRLLSDRFSAERPKGSFSTLEIQRTEQGDSAMYLCASSFMLGYTFGSGTRLTVV.

This clonotype was picked up a small number of times. V and J are TRBV29-1 and TRBJ2-7, with D perhaps TRBD1 (6 bases). The germline CDR1 and CDR2 sequences are SQVTM and ANQGSEA. This CDR3 has 16 amino acids. V dropped 5 bases and J dropped 0 bases, with 20 bases sitting between them. CDR3 protein: CSVFWWGLGSSYEQYF. CDR3 DNA sequence: TGCAGCGTTTTTTGGTGGGGGCTGGGGAGCTCCTACGAGCAGTACTTC.

A few counts support this clonotype. The J gene is TRBJ2-7, the V gene TRBV27, with D perhaps TRBD2 (6 bases). CDR1 MNHEY and CDR2 SMNVEV come from the germline V gene (reference sequence). CDR3 length equals 15 residues. V gave up 3 bases and J gave up 5 bases, with 17 bases separating them. The CDR3 DNA sequence: TGTGCCAGCAGTTTCTCTCTGAGTGGAGGGGACGAGCAGTACTTC. This translates into CASSFSLSGGDEQYF.

The table lists this clonotype with many counts. The rearrangement joins TRBV7-2 to TRBJ1-5; no clear D. CDR1 is SGHTA, CDR2 FQGNSA, per germline. The CDR3 consists of 14 residues. V lost 1 base and J 2 bases, leaving 6 bases between the germline ends. The CDR3 DNA sequence: TGTGCCAGCAGCTTAGGGATGGGCAATCAGCCCCAGCATTTT. It encodes CASSLGMGNQPQHF.

In this sample, this clonotype turned up many times. V and J are TRBV6-1 and TRBJ1-6; D remains unclear. Germline CDR1 is MNHNS and CDR2 is SASEGT. Trimming took 7 bases from V and 7 from J, leaving 14 bases between them. The CDR3 runs to 14 residues. The CDR3 protein is CASKIAGSNSPLHF. The CDR3 DNA is TGTGCCAGCAAGATAGCGGGGTCGAATTCACCCCTCCACTTT.

This chain joins TRBV11-2 and TRBJ1-2; maybe TRBD1 (6 bases). Looked up from germline, CDR1 is SGHAT and CDR2 is FQNNGV. Trimming stripped 1 base from V and 7 bases from J, with 22 bases between. This CDR3 has 17 residues. CDR3 loop: CASSLGFPRDRTSGYTF. CDR3 in DNA: TGTGCCAGCAGCTTAGGATTTCCCCGCGACAGGACTTCTGGCTACACCTTC.

The genes are TRBV10-3 and TRBJ1-4; D remains ambiguous. CDR3 length equals 15 residues. CDR1 is ENHRY and CDR2 is SYGVKD in the germline V gene. Trimming took off 3 bases at V and 8 bases at J, with 16 bases between the two ends. CDR3 sequence reads: CAISESQLKSEKLFF. In DNA form, the CDR3 reads TGTGCCATCAGTGAAAGTCAGTTGAAAAGCGAAAAACTGTTTTTT.

V is TRBV18 and J is TRBJ1-4; D unresolved. The CDR3 runs to 13 residues. Trimming stripped 6 bases from V and 6 bases from J, with 11 bases between. Germline loops: CDR1 KGHSH, CDR2 LQKENI. CDR3 sequence (DNA): TGTGCCAGCTCGATGGGTTCGGATGAAAAACTGTTTTTT. The encoded protein is CASSMGSDEKLFF.

This clonotype was counted at least ten times. Its ends do not fully match the called genes, so a read error is possible. The J gene is TRBJ1-2, the V gene TRBV5-1; D remains unclear. The CDR3 consists of 13 residues. CDR1 SGHRS and CDR2 YFSETQ come from the germline V gene. CDR3: CASSLRENYGYTF. The CDR3 nucleotides read TGTGCCAGCAGCTTGAGGGAGAACTATGGCTACACCTTC.

Written as DNA, the CDR3 is TGTGCCAGCAGCTCACGACTAGCGGGAGGGCCTAGCTCCTACGAGCAGTACTTC. Its translation: CASSSRLAGGPSSYEQYF. This chain connects TRBV7-9 to TRBJ2-7, with TRBD2 matching 14 bases. The CDR3 runs to 18 residues. The V and J ends lost 4 bases and 0 bases, in that order; junction bases with no gene match: 8. Germline assignment: CDR1 SEHNR and CDR2 FQNEAQ (reference sequence). Full variable domain (outside the CDR3, taken from reference TRBV7-9 and TRBJ2-7): DTGVSQNPRHKITKRGQNVTFRCDPISEHNRLYWYRQTLGQGPEFLTYFQNEAQLEKSRLLSDRFSAERPKGSFSTLEIQRTEQGDSAMYLCASSSRLAGGPSSYEQYFGPGTRLTVT.

This clonotype was seen more than once but under ten times. The chain couples TRBV20-1 to TRBJ2-1, with D possibly matching TRBD2 (6 bases). Germline V gene data show CDR1 as DFQATT and CDR2 as SNEGSKA (reference sequence). The CDR3 consists of 15 residues. V was pared by 4 bases and J by 4 bases, with 17 bases between. The CDR3 coding sequence is TGCAGTGCTAATCCGGGCCTAGGGAGGTACAATGAGCAGTTCTTC. Amino acids: CSANPGLGRYNEQFF.

The sample holds a few counts of this clonotype. The chain combines TRBV6-2 or TRBV6-3 with TRBJ2-7, with D possibly TRBD1 on 5 matching bases. Trimming stripped 7 bases from V and 7 bases from J, with 14 bases between. Germline V lookup: CDR1 MNHEY, CDR2 SVGEGT. This CDR3 contains 12 residues. CDR3 sequence reads: CASTRVMGEQYF. The CDR3, as DNA: TGTGCCAGCACCAGGGTGATGGGGGAGCAGTACTTC.

This chain uses TRBV20-1 with TRBJ2-5; TRBD1 aligns across 7 bases. Germline values: CDR1 DFQATT, CDR2 SNEGSKA (reference sequence). CDR3 size: 12 residues. With 8 bases clipped from V and 4 bases from J, the junction kept 7 bases outside the gene matches. The CDR3 loop reads CSSYDRAETQYF. The CDR3 DNA is TGCAGTTCCTATGACAGGGCAGAGACCCAGTACTTC.